Below are 17 T cell receptor beta chains sequenced from a single sample in a study of blood T cells in healthy people across ages. A J-beta primer mix and a sample-barcoded 5' primer were used in a second PCR of about 7 to 12 cycles. In TCRdb, the 5' RACE reads were re-called with MiXCR into one record per CDR3 protein. The sample has 790,000 or so distinct CDR3 sequences, about 42% seen once; the top ten hold over 15%. Source material: blood. The receptors shown here come from a man at least 80 years old in good health.

The rearrangement joins TRBV25-1 to TRBJ2-4, with D perhaps being TRBD1 or TRBD2 (5 bases each). V was shortened by 5 bases and J by 1 base, with 15 bases between the two germline ends. The CDR3 is 16 residues long. In germline, CDR1 is MGHDK, CDR2 SYGVNS. CDR3 protein: CASSPLPGAAKNIQYF. The CDR3 DNA follows: TGTGCCAGCAGTCCTCTCCCCGGGGCTGCCAAAAACATTCAGTACTTC.

This clonotype was detected only once. The genes are TRBV29-1 and TRBJ2-3; either TRBD1 or TRBD2 may supply D (6 bases each). CDR1 SQVTM and CDR2 ANQGSEA come from the germline V gene. V gave up 0 bases and J gave up 2 bases, with 12 bases separating them. CDR3 length: 15 residues. The CDR3 sequence is CSVEEFAGHTDTQYF. CDR3 in DNA: TGCAGCGTTGAAGAGTTTGCGGGACACACAGATACGCAGTATTTT.

This clonotype turned up a few times. V usage is TRBV12-3 or TRBV12-4 and J usage is TRBJ1-6, with TRBD1 identical over 7 bases. V was pared by 5 bases and J by 7 bases, with 8 bases of the junction left unmatched. This CDR3 has 15 amino acids. This CDR3 reads CASSMRQGGNSPLHF. As DNA, the CDR3 is TGTGCCAGCAGTATGAGACAGGGTGGAAATTCACCCCTCCACTTT.

This chain links TRBV14 with TRBJ2-7; D not certain. CDR1 and CDR2 from the germline V gene are SGHDN and FVKESK. The CDR3 is 16 residues long. V lost 1 base and J 4 bases, leaving 17 bases between the germline ends. The CDR3 reads CASSQGPQITPYEQYF. The CDR3 DNA sequence: TGTGCCAGCAGCCAAGGCCCCCAGATTACCCCGTACGAGCAGTACTTC.

The genes are TRBV3-1 and TRBJ2-6; D not resolved. The CDR3 spans 16 residues. Between the trimmed V and J ends, which lost 1 base and 0 bases, there was a span of 7 bases. CDR1 is LGHDT and CDR2 is YNNKEL in the germline V gene (reference sequence). The CDR3 bases are TGTGCCAGCAGCCAAGGGGTAACCTCTGGGGCCAACGTCCTGACTTTC. This gives the protein CASSQGVTSGANVLTF.

The CDR3 is CASSDRLAGNTGELFF. CDR3 sequence (DNA): TGCGCCAGCAGCGACCGACTAGCGGGAAACACCGGGGAGCTGTTTTTT. J is TRBJ2-2 and V is TRBV5-1, with TRBD2 identical over 11 bases. This CDR3 region has 16 residues. Germline values: CDR1 SGHRS, CDR2 YFSETQ. With V trimmed by 4 bases and J by 2 bases, 4 bases remained unmatched. Full variable domain (outside the CDR3, taken from reference TRBV5-1 and TRBJ2-2): KAGVTQTPRYLIKTRGQQVTLSCSPISGHRSVSWYQQTPGQGLQFLFEYFSETQRNKGNFPGRFSGRQFSNSRSEMNVSTLELGDSALYLCASSDRLAGNTGELFFGEGSRLTVL.

This clonotype was observed a few times. The chain links TRBV29-1 to TRBJ2-4; D may be TRBD1 (5 bases). TRBJ2-7 explains the end of the DNA better; the J call may be wrong. The germline CDR1 and CDR2 sequences are SQVTM and ANQGSEA. The CDR3 sequence is 11 residues long. CDR3 nucleotides: TGCAGCGTTGGGGCTGGGGCCGAGCAGTACTTC. It yields the protein CSVGAGAEQYF.

The chain couples TRBV29-1 to TRBJ2-5; the match to TRBD2 covers 8 bases. The CDR3 totals 14 residues. Per germline, CDR1 SQVTM and CDR2 ANQGSEA. V dropped 6 bases and J dropped 11; count of bases not matched to a gene: 17. The CDR3 is CSVDPAGVYNEQYF. CDR3 nucleotide sequence: TGCAGCGTGGACCCAGCGGGAGTCTACAATGAGCAGTACTTC.

This clonotype was found a few times. The chain combines TRBV19 with TRBJ2-2; D unresolved. The V gene's germline CDR1 is LNHDA and CDR2 SQIVND (reference sequence). V lost 7 bases to trimming and J lost 3 bases, with 9 bases between them. This CDR3 has 13 residues. CDR3 nucleotide sequence: TGTGCCAGTACCAGGCTCTACACCGGGGAGCTGTTTTTT. Translated, it gives CASTRLYTGELFF. The variable domain in full, completed from reference TRBV19 and TRBJ2-2, reads DGGITQSPKYLFRKEGQNVTLSCEQNLNHDAMYWYRQDPGQGLRLIYYSQIVNDFQKGDIAEGYSVSREKKESFPLTVTSAQKNPTAFYLCASTRLYTGELFFGEGSRLTVL.

CDR3: CASNELAEVTDTQYF. The CDR3 DNA sequence: TGTGCCAGCAACGAACTAGCGGAAGTCACAGATACGCAGTATTTT. V usage is TRBV2 and J usage is TRBJ2-3; 8 bases match TRBD2. CDR1 is SNHLY, CDR2 FYNNEI, per germline. The CDR3 covers 15 residues. After removal of 7 bases from V and 2 bases from J, the junction contained 8 bases not matched to a gene.

Comment on this clonotype: A junction end diverges from the germline sequence, so it may reflect a read error. This chain joins TRBV4-2 and TRBJ2-7; D not certain. The germline V gene has CDR1 LGHNA and CDR2 YNFKEQ. This CDR3 contains 14 residues. The CDR3 DNA sequence: TGTGCCAGCAGACAAGGGATTCCCGCCTACGAGCAGTACTTC. Translation: CASRQGIPAYEQYF.

The V call is TRBV2, the J call TRBJ2-1; D might be TRBD1 (6 bases). The CDR3 loop spans 14 amino acids. The V end lost 7 bases, the J end lost 10 bases, and 20 bases lay between the germline ends. Looked up from germline, CDR1 is SNHLY and CDR2 is FYNNEI. This chain's CDR3 is CASIQGTLQWEQFF. CDR3 nucleotide sequence: TGTGCCAGCATACAGGGAACCTTACAATGGGAGCAGTTCTTC. The full variable domain, in which reference TRBV2 and TRBJ2-1 provide the parts outside the CDR3, is EPEVTQTPSHQVTQMGQEVILRCVPISNHLYFYWYRQILGQKVEFLVSFYNNEISEKSEIFDDQFSVERPDGSNFTLKIRSTKLEDSAMYFCASIQGTLQWEQFFGPGTRLTVL.

As concerns this clonotype: A read error may explain this, as a much larger clone is one base away. The chain's CDR3 is CASKLTLRETQYF. The CDR3 region has the DNA TGTGCCAGCAAGCTAACCCTGCGGGAGACCCAGTACTTC. The chain has TRBV12-3 or TRBV12-4 and TRBJ2-7; D gene unclear. The assigned J gene may be wrong: the sequence end matches TRBJ2-5 better. The CDR3 is made up of 13 amino acids.

This clonotype has a handful of counts. CDR3 sequence (DNA): TGTGCCAGCAGTCCTTCGGGACGAGAGCCTCCAGATACGCAGTATTTT. Its translation is CASSPSGREPPDTQYF. The V call is TRBV6-6, the J call TRBJ2-3; tentatively, D is TRBD1 or TRBD2 (5 bases each). The ends were cut back, 5 bases at V and 4 bases at J, with 19 bases in the middle. Per the germline V gene, CDR1 is MNHNY and CDR2 is SVGAGI (reference sequence). The CDR3 covers 16 residues.

The V call is TRBV6-2 or TRBV6-3, the J call TRBJ2-1; D perhaps matches TRBD2 (6 bases). Germline loops: CDR1 MNHEY, CDR2 SVGEGT. The germline V and J ends were trimmed by 6 bases and 6 bases, with 21 bases remaining between them. The CDR3 loop spans 16 amino acids. This CDR3 is CASRLRLVGALNEQFF. CDR3 nucleotide sequence: TGTGCCAGCAGGTTGAGACTAGTGGGAGCGCTCAATGAGCAGTTCTTC.

This clonotype was found a few times. The chain is built from TRBV14 and TRBJ2-1; D is ambiguous. TRBJ2-7 matches the DNA end more closely, so the J call is doubtful. Germline CDR1 SGHDN, CDR2 FVKESK. The CDR3 extends over 14 amino acids. CDR3 protein: CASSPNRAYNEQYF. The CDR3 nucleotides read TGTGCCAGCAGCCCGAACAGAGCCTACAATGAGCAGTACTTC.

This clonotype showed up many times. The chain employs TRBV11-2 and TRBJ2-7; 9 bases line up with TRBD1. V lost 1 base to trimming and J lost 4 bases; unmatched junction nucleotides: 2. CDR1 SGHAT and CDR2 FQNNGV come from the germline V gene. This CDR3 contains 14 residues. This chain's CDR3 is CASSLGTGVYEQYF. The DNA of the CDR3 is TGTGCCAGCAGCTTAGGGACAGGGGTGTACGAGCAGTACTTC.